A single sample is the source of the 20 T cell receptor beta chains below, sequenced in a study of cytomegalovirus exposure and HLA in healthy donors. PCR was performed using 60 Vbeta and 13 Jbeta primers. Measured with immunoSEQ multiplex PCR; TCRdb has only the in-frame clones, and not every one. The sample yields about 130,000 clones, under 85% seen once. The sequenced material came from PBMCs. The receptors here all came from a boy aged 5-17 years in good health and CMV-seronegative.

The chain links TRBV7-3 to TRBJ2-3; D is possibly TRBD1 (5 bases). Germline CDR1 reads SGHTA; CDR2 reads FQGTGA. The germline V and J ends were trimmed by 1 base and 1 base, with 15 bases remaining between them. The CDR3 loop spans 17 amino acids. This chain's CDR3 is CASSLRATGDGTDTQYF. The CDR3 bases are TGTGCCAGCAGCTTAAGGGCCACAGGCGATGGCACAGATACGCAGTATTTT.

This chain connects TRBV7-2 to TRBJ1-1; 8 nucleotides agree with TRBD1. This CDR3 spans 16 amino acids. Germline V CDR1 and CDR2: SGHTA, FQGNSA. V trimming: 8 bases; J trimming: 3 bases; junction bases outside the gene matches: 14. The CDR3 region is CASGPSTGEWHTEAFF. CDR3 in DNA: TGTGCCAGCGGCCCTTCGACAGGGGAATGGCACACTGAAGCTTTCTTT.

The V call is TRBV4-3, the J call TRBJ2-1; TRBD2 matches 8 bases. The CDR3 sequence is 14 residues long. J was trimmed by 9 bases and V by 0 bases; bases with no gene match: 4. CDR1 is LGHNA, CDR2 YSLEER, per germline. The CDR3 spells CASSQDHRGGEQFF. The CDR3 region has the DNA TGCGCCAGCAGCCAAGATCATCGGGGGGGTGAGCAGTTCTTC.

The chain couples TRBV5-4 to TRBJ2-5, with D maybe TRBD1 (7 bases). In germline, CDR1 is SGHNT, CDR2 YYREEE (reference sequence). CDR3 size: 15 residues. The V end was cut by 1 base, the J end by 4 bases, with 14 bases between. The CDR3 DNA reads TGTGCCAGCAGCTTGAGTGCAGGGGGGTCAGAGACCCAGTACTTC. This translates into CASSLSAGGSETQYF.

The gene calls are TRBV6-1 and TRBJ2-3, with 11 bases identical to TRBD2. The CDR3 is 13 residues long. Trimming cost V 8 bases and J 12 bases; bases outside gene matches: 10. Germline CDR1 MNHNS, CDR2 SASEGT. CDR3 coding DNA: TGTGCCAGCGGGACTAGCGGCCTCCGGGATCAGTATTTT. Protein: CASGTSGLRDQYF.

The V and J genes are TRBV4-2 and TRBJ2-4, with 7 nucleotides matching TRBD2. There are 19 residues in the CDR3. In germline, CDR1 is LGHNA, CDR2 YNFKEQ. Unmatched junction bases numbered 11, after V lost 0 bases and J lost 0 bases. CDR3 nucleotides: TGTGCCAGCAGCCAAGAACGGGCTAGCGGAGATATAGCCAAAAACATTCAGTACTTC. Encoded protein: CASSQERASGDIAKNIQYF.

In nucleotides, the CDR3 is TGTGCCAGCAGTCTCCTTACTAGCGGGGGGAGCTACAATGAGCAGTTCTTC. Protein product: CASSLLTSGGSYNEQFF. The V gene is TRBV27, the J gene TRBJ2-1, with 12 bases identical to TRBD2. CDR1 MNHEY and CDR2 SMNVEV come from the germline V gene (reference sequence). J gave up 3 bases and V 5 bases, and 8 bases lay outside the gene matches. This CDR3 region has 17 residues.

V and J are TRBV7-9 and TRBJ1-5; D is possibly TRBD1 (5 bases). V lost 6 bases to trimming and J lost 5 bases, with 20 bases between them. Germline CDR1 reads SEHNR; CDR2 reads FQNEAQ (reference sequence). CDR3 length equals 16 residues. CDR3 protein: CASSLSPQGFDQPQHF. The CDR3 bases are TGTGCCAGCAGTCTCAGCCCTCAGGGTTTCGATCAGCCCCAGCATTTT.

The V gene is TRBV27, the J gene TRBJ1-5, with TRBD1 as a possible D gene (6 bases). Germline-derived CDR1 and CDR2 are MNHEY and SMNVEV (reference sequence). This CDR3 contains 14 residues. The V and J ends lost 3 bases and 7 bases respectively, with 13 bases between them. CDR3 loop: CASSLTRGYQPQHF. CDR3 sequence (DNA): TGTGCCAGCAGTTTGACAAGGGGGTACCAGCCCCAGCATTTT.

CDR3 sequence: CASSLVTAGRREAFF. The DNA for the CDR3 is TGTGCCAGCAGTTTGGTCACAGCGGGACGGCGTGAAGCTTTCTTT. J is TRBJ1-1 and V is TRBV27, with D perhaps matching TRBD1 (5 bases). CDR1 is MNHEY, CDR2 SMNVEV, per germline (reference sequence). The length of the CDR3 is 15 residues. The germline V and J ends were trimmed by 3 bases and 7 bases, with 18 bases remaining between them.

Only one count was recorded for this clone. This chain links TRBV25-1 with TRBJ2-5; D is perhaps TRBD1 (5 bases). Looked up from germline, CDR1 is MGHDK and CDR2 is SYGVNS. This CDR3 is 15 amino acids long. V lost 3 bases, J lost 5 bases, and 16 bases lay in between. CDR3 DNA: TGTGCCAGCAGTGATCCCGAAGGGGCGTGGGAGACCCAGTACTTC. Encoded protein: CASSDPEGAWETQYF. The whole variable domain, remainder taken from reference TRBV25-1 and TRBJ2-5, is EADIYQTPRYLVIGTGKKITLECSQTMGHDKMYWYQQDPGMELHLIHYSYGVNSTEKGDLSSESTVSRIRTEHFPLTLESARPSHTSQYLCASSDPEGAWETQYFGPGTRLLVL.

The chain links TRBV10-3 to TRBJ1-1, with TRBD1 as a possible D gene (6 bases). CDR1 ENHRY and CDR2 SYGVKD come from the germline V gene. V lost 2 bases, J lost 0 bases, and 10 bases lay in between. There are 15 residues in the CDR3. CDR3 in amino acids: CAISENRVLNTEAFF. The DNA of the CDR3 is TGTGCCATCAGTGAGAACAGGGTCCTGAACACTGAAGCTTTCTTT.

V gene TRBV7-2 combines with J gene TRBJ2-2; tentatively, D is TRBD2 (5 bases). CDR3 length: 14 residues. Trimming stripped 5 bases from V and 1 base from J, with 8 bases between. Germline CDR1 reads SGHTA; CDR2 reads FQGNSA. CDR3 sequence (DNA): TGTGCCAGCAGCCTCACTAGGAACACCGGGGAGCTGTTTTTT. It yields the protein CASSLTRNTGELFF. The complete variable domain, with remaining parts taken from reference TRBV7-2 and TRBJ2-2, reads GAGVSQSPSNKVTEKGKDVELRCDPISGHTALYWYRQSLGQGLEFLIYFQGNSAPDKSGLPSDRFSAERTGGSVSTLTIQRTQQEDSAVYLCASSLTRNTGELFFGEGSRLTVL.

The V call is TRBV30, the J call TRBJ2-7; a possible D gene is TRBD1 (5 bases). The CDR3 length is 12 residues. The germline gives CDR1 GTSNPN, CDR2 SVGIG (reference sequence). CDR3 in DNA: TGTGCTACCACAGGTCCTAACTACGAGCAGTACTTC. Amino acids: CATTGPNYEQYF.

This chain links TRBV10-3 with TRBJ1-1, with 7 bases that match TRBD1. V dropped 5 bases and J dropped 4; count of bases not matched to a gene: 13. Germline values: CDR1 ENHRY, CDR2 SYGVKD. The CDR3 consists of 16 residues. The CDR3: CAISTSLDREFTEAFF. Written as DNA, the CDR3 is TGTGCCATCAGTACAAGCCTAGACAGGGAGTTCACTGAAGCTTTCTTT.

This clone was counted once. This rearrangement joins TRBV19 to TRBJ1-5; TRBD1 is a possible D gene (5 bases). Germline CDR1 is LNHDA and CDR2 is SQIVND (reference sequence). Trimming stripped 7 bases from V and 2 bases from J, with 12 bases between. CDR3 size: 14 residues. The CDR3 is CASTSGDGNQPQHF. CDR3 nucleotides: TGTGCCAGTACCTCGGGGGACGGCAATCAGCCCCAGCATTTT.

The chain couples TRBV5-6 to TRBJ1-1; 10 bases are shared with TRBD1. There are 15 residues in the CDR3. Germline V lookup: CDR1 SGHDT, CDR2 YYEEEE. The ends lost 4 bases at V and 2 bases at J; junction bases unmatched: 5. CDR3 in amino acids: CASSGGQGVNTEAFF. The CDR3 DNA follows: TGTGCCAGCAGCGGTGGACAGGGGGTTAACACTGAAGCTTTCTTT.

The chain couples TRBV7-2 to TRBJ2-1, with 11 bases lining up with TRBD2. The CDR3 is 18 amino acids. Germline CDR1 is SGHTA and CDR2 is FQGNSA. The trim removed 1 base at V and 5 bases at J, leaving 10 bases unmatched. This chain's CDR3 is CASSLGSGGARADNEQFF. The CDR3 bases are TGTGCCAGCAGCTTAGGTAGCGGGGGGGCCCGGGCGGACAATGAGCAGTTCTTC.

The chain joins TRBV6-5 to TRBJ1-5; 9 nucleotides line up with TRBD1. The CDR3 is 13 amino acids. Trimming removed 4 bases from V and 7 bases from J; junction bases left unmatched: 2. Germline lookup yields CDR1 MNHEY and CDR2 SVGAGI. As DNA, the CDR3 is TGTGCCAGCAGTTGGGACAGGGCGCAGCCCCAGCATTTT. This gives the protein CASSWDRAQPQHF.

The chain couples TRBV19 to TRBJ1-5, with 8 bases aligning to TRBD1. The junction had 3 bases not matched to a gene; V was cut back by 6 bases and J by 2 bases. The CDR3 spans 14 residues. Germline values: CDR1 LNHDA, CDR2 SQIVND (reference sequence). The CDR3 coding sequence is TGTGCCAGTAGCCTGACAGGGGGCAATCAGCCCCAGCATTTT. Protein sequence: CASSLTGGNQPQHF.